The present entry profiles one T cell receptor beta chain with its context. Antigen: not known. This CDR3 has 14 amino acids. Germline assignment: CDR1 KGHSH and CDR2 LQKENI. The V end lost 3 bases, the J end lost 8 bases, and 16 bases lay between the germline ends. This record belongs to a study of identifying expanded T cells in peripheral blood. Study results and limitations: Differentially abundant clones: roughly 1.2 between replicates, about 17 at 2 to 3 weeks, less than 25 at four. Variance in clone template counts between approximately 2-week samples significantly increased with total template count across all healthy donors.

Collection occurred without any documented infections or immune events in donors. Measured with immunoSEQ multiplex PCR; TCRdb has only the in-frame clones, and not every one. The profile shows tens of thousands of clones, about four fifths of them singletons. Sequenced: blood. The chain links TRBV18 to TRBJ1-1, with D uncertain. This sequence was found in a person between 18 and 70 years old in good health. The CDR3 reads CASSPPTGVTEAFF. In DNA form, the CDR3 reads TGTGCCAGCTCACCGCCGACCGGGGTCACCGAAGCTTTCTTT.